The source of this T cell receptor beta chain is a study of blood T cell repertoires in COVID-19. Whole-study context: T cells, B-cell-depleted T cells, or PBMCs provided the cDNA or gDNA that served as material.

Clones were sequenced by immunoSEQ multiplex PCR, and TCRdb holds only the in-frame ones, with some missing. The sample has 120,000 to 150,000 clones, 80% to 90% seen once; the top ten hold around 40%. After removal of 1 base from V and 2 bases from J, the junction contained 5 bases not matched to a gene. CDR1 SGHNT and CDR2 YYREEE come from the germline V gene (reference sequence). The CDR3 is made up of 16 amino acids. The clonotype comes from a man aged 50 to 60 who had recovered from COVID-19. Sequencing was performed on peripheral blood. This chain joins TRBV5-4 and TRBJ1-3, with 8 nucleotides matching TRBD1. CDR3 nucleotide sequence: TGTGCCAGCAGCTTGTTAACAGGGGGTCCTGGAAACACCATATATTTT. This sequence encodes CASSLLTGGPGNTIYF.